This T cell receptor (beta chain) was sequenced during a study of follicular helper T cells after annual influenza vaccination. Study-wide findings and caveats: Most later recoveries of Day 7 ICOS+CD38+ clones were ICOS-CD38- cTfh. Yearly vaccinations repeatedly recalled conserved clonotypes in ICOS+CD38+ cTfh.

The sample's time point: 2014-2015 season, 7 days after vaccination. Excluded were substance abuse, HIV/AIDS, active cancer, immunomodulatory drugs and active illness. Repertoires were generated with immunoSEQ multiplex PCR, while TCRdb's copy carries only in-frame clones and drops some. This table holds several thousand clones, over 65% found once. This clone turned up a few times. Its target is not known. This CDR3 has 14 amino acids. Trimming removed 1 base at V and 7 bases at J, with 13 bases between. CDR1 MNHNS and CDR2 SASEGT come from the germline V gene. Sequenced here: CXCR5+ CD38- circulating T follicular helper cells from blood, sampled 7 days after influenza vaccination. Subset meaning: circulating Tfh, non-naive CD4+CXCR5+PD-1+ (ICOS+CD38+ or ICOS-CD38-). This TCR came from an adult who received the influenza vaccine. V and J are TRBV6-1 and TRBJ1-1; D uncertain. As DNA, the CDR3 is TGTGCCAGCAGTGAAGTGGGTAGTTCTATTGAAGCTTTCTTT. Translated: CASSEVGSSIEAFF.